The next 5 T cell receptor beta chains were all read from a single sample in a study of response to subunit inactivated influenza vaccine. TCRdb re-called the RT-PCR reads with MiXCR, one entry per CDR3 protein. The data contain 650,000 to 800,000 distinct CDR3 sequences, around 18% of them singletons. This specimen consisted of PBMCs from blood, obtained 5 to 6 days after vaccination. The receptors derive from a man in his fifties who received an inactivated influenza vaccine.

V gene TRBV7-8 combines with J gene TRBJ2-3, with D possibly matching TRBD2 (6 bases). Trimming left V 10 bases short and J 0 bases short, with 11 bases between. The CDR3 loop spans 13 amino acids. The germline V gene has CDR1 SGHVS and CDR2 FQNEAQ. The CDR3 reads CATRRASTDTQYF. The CDR3 DNA sequence: TGTGCCACCCGGAGGGCTAGCACAGATACGCAGTATTTT.

This clonotype was recorded a few times. The gene calls are TRBV6-1 and TRBJ2-5, with D unclear. This CDR3 has 12 amino acids. The germline CDR1 and CDR2 sequences are MNHNS and SASEGT. Trimming took off 8 bases at V and 5 bases at J, with 12 bases between the two ends. CDR3 sequence (DNA): TGTGCCAGCGAACGGCTGACGGAGACCCAGTACTTC. It yields the protein CASERLTETQYF.

The J gene is TRBJ2-7, the V gene TRBV29-1; 14 positions agree with TRBD2. The CDR3 runs 13 residues. Germline V gene data show CDR1 as SQVTM and CDR2 as ANQGSEA. The junction had 5 bases not matched to a gene; V was cut back by 8 bases and J by 5 bases. CDR3 loop: CSSGTSGGNEQYF. The CDR3 DNA reads TGCAGCTCCGGGACTAGCGGGGGCAACGAGCAGTACTTC.

The chain uses TRBV7-8 and TRBJ1-5; no reliable D call. V lost 2 bases, J lost 5 bases, and 13 bases lay in between. This CDR3 comprises 15 residues. CDR1 SGHVS and CDR2 FQNEAQ come from the germline V gene. The CDR3 loop reads CASSLIGVEDQPQHF. CDR3 nucleotides: TGTGCCAGCAGCTTAATTGGTGTGGAGGATCAGCCCCAGCATTTT.

This clonotype has a handful of counts. V usage is TRBV20-1 and J usage is TRBJ1-6; no clear D. The CDR3 has 14 amino acids. Germline CDR1 is DFQATT and CDR2 is SNEGSKA (reference sequence). Trimming removed 3 bases from V and 0 bases from J, with 6 bases in between. CDR3 coding DNA: TGCAGTGCTAGGGGGAGCTCCTATAATTCACCCCTCCACTTT. Its translation: CSARGSSYNSPLHF.